What follows are 18 T cell receptor beta chains derived from one specimen sequenced in a study of blood T cell repertoires in COVID-19. Profiling relied on immunoSEQ multiplex PCR, and the TCRdb table lists in-frame clones only, not all of them. This table holds about 15,000 clones, around 90% found once. The sequenced material came from peripheral blood. The receptors derive from a woman in her sixties or seventies in a cohort sampled during active or convalescent COVID-19.

The chain employs TRBV7-9 and TRBJ1-1; no reliable D call. The CDR3 is 11 residues long. Germline CDR1 and CDR2: SEHNR and FQNEAQ (reference sequence). Trimming took 7 bases from V and 2 from J, leaving 5 bases between them. In DNA, the CDR3 is TGTGCCAGCACCTCTAACACTGAAGCTTTCTTT. Its protein is CASTSNTEAFF.

The chain is built from TRBV28 and TRBJ1-5; 10 bases are a match to TRBD1. There are 17 residues in the CDR3. In germline, CDR1 is MDHEN, CDR2 SYDVKM. The V and J ends lost 5 bases and 7 bases, in that order; junction bases with no gene match: 14. DNA of the CDR3: TGTGCCAGCAGTCGGACAGGGGGGATAGGAGCGCGACAGCCCCAGCATTTT. This codes for CASSRTGGIGARQPQHF.

The chain carries TRBV28 and TRBJ2-7; the D gene is possibly TRBD2 (7 bases). Germline CDR1 reads MDHEN; CDR2 reads SYDVKM. V was cut by 5 bases and J by 5 bases, with 13 bases left in between. The CDR3 is 13 residues long. The CDR3 DNA reads TGTGCCAGCAGTCTCAGGGAGGGGGACGAGCAGTACTTC. Encoded protein: CASSLREGDEQYF.

V and J are TRBV28 and TRBJ2-3, with 14 bases aligning to TRBD2. CDR1 and CDR2 (germline): MDHEN, SYDVKM. CDR3 length equals 16 residues. Unmatched junction bases numbered 5, after V lost 3 bases and J lost 6 bases. CDR3 nucleotides: TGTGCCAGCAGTTTTGGACTAGCGGGGGGCCCCGATACGCAGTATTTT. The encoded protein is CASSFGLAGGPDTQYF.

The genes are TRBV7-6 and TRBJ2-2; no clear D. The CDR3 totals 12 residues. The V gene's germline CDR1 is SGHVS and CDR2 FNYEAQ. V was clipped by 5 bases and J by 7 bases, with 8 bases between them. The chain's CDR3 is CASSALVGELFF. The CDR3 DNA reads as TGTGCCAGCAGCGCCCTAGTCGGGGAGCTGTTTTTT.

The rearrangement links TRBV6-6 to TRBJ1-1, with TRBD1 matching over 10 bases. This CDR3 is 17 amino acids long. Unmatched junction bases numbered 12, after V lost 5 bases and J lost 3 bases. Germline V lookup: CDR1 MNHNY, CDR2 SVGAGI (reference sequence). The CDR3: CASSHQPGQGTDTEAFF. The CDR3 nucleotides read TGTGCCAGCAGTCACCAACCGGGACAGGGGACGGACACTGAAGCTTTCTTT.

The genes are TRBV5-4 and TRBJ2-3; 8 bases are shared with TRBD1. CDR1 is SGHNT and CDR2 is YYREEE in the germline V gene (reference sequence). V dropped 4 bases and J dropped 8; count of bases not matched to a gene: 3. The CDR3 is 12 residues long. The CDR3 bases are TGTGCCAGCAGCCTCGACAGGGGTACGCAGTATTTT. It codes for CASSLDRGTQYF.

V is TRBV7-9 and J is TRBJ2-7; 9 nucleotides align to TRBD2. The CDR3 runs to 13 residues. With 5 bases clipped from V and 6 bases from J, the junction kept 5 bases outside the gene matches. The V gene's germline CDR1 is SEHNR and CDR2 FQNEAQ (reference sequence). Here the CDR3 reads CASSERGASEQYF. The CDR3 DNA reads as TGTGCCAGCAGCGAGCGGGGGGCCAGCGAGCAGTACTTC.

This chain joins TRBV5-5 and TRBJ2-7, with 11 positions matching TRBD1. Germline values: CDR1 SGHKS, CDR2 YYEKEE (reference sequence). The V segment lost 4 bases and the J segment 4 bases; nucleotides outside the gene matches: 4. This CDR3 region has 14 residues. The CDR3 region has the DNA TGTGCCAGCAGCGAGGACAGGGGGCTGTACGAGCAGTACTTC. It translates to CASSEDRGLYEQYF.

The chain recombines TRBV5-4 with TRBJ2-1; TRBD2 matches 11 bases. CDR1 is SGHNT and CDR2 is YYREEE in the germline V gene (reference sequence). This CDR3 has 15 amino acids. The ends lost 4 bases at V and 3 bases at J; junction bases unmatched: 3. For the CDR3, the DNA is TGTGCCAGCAGCCAGACTAGCGGGGACTACAATGAGCAGTTCTTC. Translating it yields CASSQTSGDYNEQFF.

This chain connects TRBV19 to TRBJ1-3; D is ambiguous. Per germline, CDR1 LNHDA and CDR2 SQIVND (reference sequence). V lost 8 bases and J lost 2, with 13 bases in between. The CDR3 has 14 residues. CDR3 DNA: TGTGCCAGTCGGAGCCCCGAACCTGGAAACACCATATATTTT. Translating gives CASRSPEPGNTIYF.

V usage is TRBV19 and J usage is TRBJ1-2, with 8 bases fitting TRBD1. Germline V gives CDR1 LNHDA, CDR2 SQIVND (reference sequence). J was trimmed by 6 bases and V by 3 bases; bases with no gene match: 9. CDR3 length: 15 amino acids. This chain's CDR3 is CASSMSGTGMNGYTF. The CDR3, as DNA: TGTGCCAGTAGTATGAGCGGGACAGGTATGAATGGCTACACCTTC.

V gene TRBV5-1 combines with J gene TRBJ2-1; the D is unclear. Germline V gene sequence: CDR1 SGHRS, CDR2 YFSETQ. CDR3 length: 15 residues. Trimming took off 1 base at V and 4 bases at J, with 12 bases between the two ends. The CDR3 here is CASSLWPVSYNEQFF. The CDR3 DNA sequence: TGCGCCAGCAGCTTGTGGCCAGTTTCTTACAATGAGCAGTTCTTC.

This clone was counted once. This chain uses TRBV7-8 with TRBJ2-7; the match to TRBD1 covers 10 bases. CDR1 is SGHVS, CDR2 FQNEAQ, per germline. The CDR3 loop spans 16 amino acids. Germline trimming cut 6 bases from V and 3 bases from J; bases unmatched to any gene: 11. This chain's CDR3 is CASSRTGGTGVYEQYF. CDR3 coding DNA: TGTGCCAGCAGTCGAACCGGCGGGACAGGGGTCTACGAGCAGTACTTC. Together with reference TRBV7-8 and TRBJ2-7, the CDR3 gives the full variable domain: GAGVSQSPRYKVAKRGQDVALRCDPISGHVSLFWYQQALGQGPEFLTYFQNEAQLDKSGLPSDRFFAERPEGSVSTLKIQRTQQEDSAVYLCASSRTGGTGVYEQYFGPGTRLTVT.

The genes are TRBV20-1 and TRBJ1-4; TRBD1 agrees at 8 bases. The CDR3 is 15 residues long. Germline CDR1 DFQATT, CDR2 SNEGSKA (reference sequence). Germline trimming cut 3 bases from V and 0 bases from J; bases unmatched to any gene: 3. CDR3 sequence reads: CSASDRGTTNEKLFF. Here the CDR3 DNA reads TGCAGTGCTAGTGACAGGGGAACAACTAATGAAAAACTGTTTTTT.

The gene calls are TRBV7-9 and TRBJ1-1; no definite D call. V was clipped by 7 bases and J by 0 bases, with 12 bases between them. Germline V lookup: CDR1 SEHNR, CDR2 FQNEAQ (reference sequence). The CDR3 contains 14 residues. The CDR3 DNA follows: TGTGCCAGCAACCTGCCAGGCTTGAACACTGAAGCTTTCTTT. Encoded protein: CASNLPGLNTEAFF.

The chain joins TRBV3-1 (or the pseudogene TRBV3-2) to TRBJ1-2, with 8 bases aligning to TRBD1. CDR1 LGHDT and CDR2 YNNKEL come from the germline V gene (reference sequence). The CDR3 has 16 amino acids. The ends lost 4 bases at V and 5 bases at J; junction bases unmatched: 12. CDR3 sequence: CASSLFGQGMGYGYTF. CDR3 bases: TGTGCCAGCAGCCTTTTCGGACAGGGCATGGGGTATGGCTACACCTTC.

The chain couples TRBV19 to TRBJ2-7, with D possibly matching TRBD1 (6 bases). V lost 3 bases, J lost 3 bases, and 12 bases lay in between. CDR1 and CDR2 (germline): LNHDA, SQIVND (reference sequence). CDR3 length: 14 residues. The CDR3 reads CASSIETGGYEQYF. Written as DNA, the CDR3 is TGTGCCAGTAGTATCGAGACAGGTGGCTACGAGCAGTACTTC.